Detailed here is one T cell receptor (beta chain). Its cognate antigen is unknown. A much bigger clone sits one base away, suggesting this may be a read error. The conserved phenylalanine or tryptophan is not found at the CDR3 terminus, so this likely reflects a read error. Trimming pared 3 bases from V and 7 bases from J, leaving 15 bases between. CDR1 is DFQATT, CDR2 SNEGSKA, per germline (reference sequence). The CDR3 sequence is 14 residues long. This record belongs to a study of T-cell reconstitution after alpha-beta-depleted transplantation in children. TCRbeta library construction was performed incorporating unique molecular identifiers. MiXCR, run by TCRdb on the PCR reads, gives a single entry per CDR3 protein. The sample has roughly 300,000 distinct CDR3 sequences, about 9.9% seen once; the top ten hold roughly a quarter. Study-level findings and limits: Some patients' high day-60 TCRbeta diversity was attributed to recipient cells surviving conditioning. Several hundred expanded graft clones reportedly supplied alpha-beta T cells about two months after transplant. Once a year had passed after transplant, T-cell counts and diversity came mostly from newly produced T cells.

This rearrangement joins TRBV20-1 to TRBJ1-4, with D possibly matching TRBD1 (5 bases). This TCR was recovered from a male patient under 10 years old who had a stem cell transplant for chronic granulomatous disease, so the T cells may come from the graft donor. The specimen was peripheral blood, collected 180 days after TCRalphabeta/CD19-depleted stem cell transplant. The CDR3 region has the DNA TGCAGTGCTAGTTCGGGCAGGGAGGCTGAAAAACTGTTTCTT. Translating gives CSASSGREAEKLFL.